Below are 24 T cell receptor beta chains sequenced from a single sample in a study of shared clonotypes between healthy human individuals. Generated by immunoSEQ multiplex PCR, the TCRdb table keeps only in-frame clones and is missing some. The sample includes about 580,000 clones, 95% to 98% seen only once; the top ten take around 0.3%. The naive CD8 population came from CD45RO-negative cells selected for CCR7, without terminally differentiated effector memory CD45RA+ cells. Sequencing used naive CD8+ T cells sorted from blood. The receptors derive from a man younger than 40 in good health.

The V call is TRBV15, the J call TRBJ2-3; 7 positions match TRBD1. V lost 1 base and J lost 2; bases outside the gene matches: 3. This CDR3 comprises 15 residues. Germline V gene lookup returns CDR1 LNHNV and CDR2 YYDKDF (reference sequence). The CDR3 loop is CATSRGDSDTDTQYF. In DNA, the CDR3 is TGTGCCACCAGCAGAGGGGACAGCGACACAGATACGCAGTATTTT. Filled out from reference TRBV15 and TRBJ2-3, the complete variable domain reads DAMVIQNPRYQVTQFGKPVTLSCSQTLNHNVMYWYQQKSSQAPKLLFHYYDKDFNNEADTPDNFQSRRPNTSFCFLDIRSPGLGDTAMYLCATSRGDSDTDTQYFGPGTRLTVL.

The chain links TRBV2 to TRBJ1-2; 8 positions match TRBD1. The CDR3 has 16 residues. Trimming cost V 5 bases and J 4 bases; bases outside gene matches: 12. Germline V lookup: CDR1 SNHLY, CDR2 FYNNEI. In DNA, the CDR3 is TGTGCCAGCAGTTCCAGGTGGACAGGGAGCAGCTATGGCTACACCTTC. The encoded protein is CASSSRWTGSSYGYTF.

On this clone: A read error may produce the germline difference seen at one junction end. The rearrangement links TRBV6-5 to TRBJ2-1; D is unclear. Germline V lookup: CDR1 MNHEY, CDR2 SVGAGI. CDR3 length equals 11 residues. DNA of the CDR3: TGTGCCACCAGTACCTACAATGAGCAGTTCTTC. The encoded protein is CATSTYNEQFF.

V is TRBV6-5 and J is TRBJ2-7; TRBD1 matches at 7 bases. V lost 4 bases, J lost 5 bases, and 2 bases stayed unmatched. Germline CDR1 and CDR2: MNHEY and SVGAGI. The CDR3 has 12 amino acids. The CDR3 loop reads CASSLQGNEQYF. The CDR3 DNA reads TGTGCCAGCAGTTTACAGGGGAACGAGCAGTACTTC.

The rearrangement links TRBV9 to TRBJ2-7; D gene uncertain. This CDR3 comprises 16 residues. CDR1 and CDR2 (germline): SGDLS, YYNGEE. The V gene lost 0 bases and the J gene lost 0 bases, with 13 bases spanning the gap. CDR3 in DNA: TGTGCCAGCAGCGTAGGGTCTGGGGATTCCTCCTACGAGCAGTACTTC. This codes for CASSVGSGDSSYEQYF.

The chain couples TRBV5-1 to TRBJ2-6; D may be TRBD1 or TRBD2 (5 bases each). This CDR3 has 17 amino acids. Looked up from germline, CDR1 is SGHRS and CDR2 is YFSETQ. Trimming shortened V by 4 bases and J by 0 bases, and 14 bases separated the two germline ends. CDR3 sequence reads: CASSRGRILSGANVLTF. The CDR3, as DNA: TGCGCCAGCAGCCGGGGCAGGATCCTCTCTGGGGCCAACGTCCTGACTTTC.

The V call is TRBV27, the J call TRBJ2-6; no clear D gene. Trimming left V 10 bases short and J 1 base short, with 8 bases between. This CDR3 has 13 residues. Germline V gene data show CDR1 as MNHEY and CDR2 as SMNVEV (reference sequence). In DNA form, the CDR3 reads TGTGCCACCCGGATGTCTGGGGCCAACGTCCTGACTTTC. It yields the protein CATRMSGANVLTF.

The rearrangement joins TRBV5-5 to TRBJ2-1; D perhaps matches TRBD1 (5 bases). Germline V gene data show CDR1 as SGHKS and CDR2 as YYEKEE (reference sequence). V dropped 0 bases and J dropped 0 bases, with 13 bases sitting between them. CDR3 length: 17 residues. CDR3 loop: CASSLVRLTGSYNEQFF. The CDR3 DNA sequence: TGTGCCAGCAGCTTGGTGCGACTCACAGGCTCCTACAATGAGCAGTTCTTC.

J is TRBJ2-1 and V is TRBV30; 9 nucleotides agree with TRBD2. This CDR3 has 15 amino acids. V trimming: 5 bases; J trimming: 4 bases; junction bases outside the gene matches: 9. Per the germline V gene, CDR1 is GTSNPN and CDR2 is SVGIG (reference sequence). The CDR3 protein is CAWDFSGSVYNEQFF. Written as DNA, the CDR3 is TGTGCCTGGGACTTTAGCGGGAGCGTTTACAATGAGCAGTTCTTC.

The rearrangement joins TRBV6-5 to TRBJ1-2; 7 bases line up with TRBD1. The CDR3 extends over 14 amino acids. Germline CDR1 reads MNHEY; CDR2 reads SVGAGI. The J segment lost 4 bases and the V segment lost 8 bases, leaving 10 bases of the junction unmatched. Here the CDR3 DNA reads TGTGCCAGCGGAAAAATTCGGGACAGCTATGGCTACACCTTC. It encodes CASGKIRDSYGYTF.

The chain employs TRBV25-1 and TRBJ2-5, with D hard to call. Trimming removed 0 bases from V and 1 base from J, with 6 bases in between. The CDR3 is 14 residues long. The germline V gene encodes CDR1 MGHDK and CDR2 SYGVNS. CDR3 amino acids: CASSEYNSQETQYF. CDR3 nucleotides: TGTGCCAGCAGTGAATATAACAGCCAAGAGACCCAGTACTTC.

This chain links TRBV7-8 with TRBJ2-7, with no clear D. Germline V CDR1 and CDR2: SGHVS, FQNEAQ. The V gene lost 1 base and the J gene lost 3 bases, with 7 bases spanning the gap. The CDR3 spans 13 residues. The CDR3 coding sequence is TGTGCCAGCAGCTTAGTACAGCACTACGAGCAGTACTTC. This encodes CASSLVQHYEQYF. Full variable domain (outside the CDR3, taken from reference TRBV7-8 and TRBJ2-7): GAGVSQSPRYKVAKRGQDVALRCDPISGHVSLFWYQQALGQGPEFLTYFQNEAQLDKSGLPSDRFFAERPEGSVSTLKIQRTQQEDSAVYLCASSLVQHYEQYFGPGTRLTVT.

The CDR3 protein is CASSTDHNTEAFF. CDR3 in DNA: TGTGCCAGCAGCACCGATCACAACACTGAAGCTTTCTTT. The chain couples TRBV7-9 to TRBJ1-1; D unclear. The CDR3 sequence is 13 residues long. Germline-derived CDR1 and CDR2 are SEHNR and FQNEAQ (reference sequence). Trimming shortened V by 5 bases and J by 2 bases, and 9 bases separated the two germline ends.

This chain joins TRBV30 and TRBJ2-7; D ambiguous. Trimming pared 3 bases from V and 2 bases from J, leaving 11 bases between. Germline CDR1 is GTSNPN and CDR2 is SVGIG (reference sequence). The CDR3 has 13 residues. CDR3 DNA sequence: TGTGCCTGGAGCTCCAAGGTTACCTACGAGCAGTACTTC. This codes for CAWSSKVTYEQYF.

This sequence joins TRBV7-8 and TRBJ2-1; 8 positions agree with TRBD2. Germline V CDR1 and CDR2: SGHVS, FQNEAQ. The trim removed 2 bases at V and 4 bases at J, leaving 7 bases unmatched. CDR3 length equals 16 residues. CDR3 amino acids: CASSLIELAAYNEQFF. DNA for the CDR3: TGTGCCAGCAGCTTAATCGAACTAGCGGCTTACAATGAGCAGTTCTTC. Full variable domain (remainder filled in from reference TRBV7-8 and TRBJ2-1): GAGVSQSPRYKVAKRGQDVALRCDPISGHVSLFWYQQALGQGPEFLTYFQNEAQLDKSGLPSDRFFAERPEGSVSTLKIQRTQQEDSAVYLCASSLIELAAYNEQFFGPGTRLTVL.

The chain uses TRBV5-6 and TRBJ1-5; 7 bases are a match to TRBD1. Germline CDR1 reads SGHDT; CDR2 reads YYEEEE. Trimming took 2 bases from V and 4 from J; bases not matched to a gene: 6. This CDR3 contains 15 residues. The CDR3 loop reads CASSFGQGDNQPQHF. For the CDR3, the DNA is TGTGCCAGCAGCTTTGGTCAGGGGGATAATCAGCCCCAGCATTTT. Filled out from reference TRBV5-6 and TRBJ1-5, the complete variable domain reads DAGVTQSPTHLIKTRGQQVTLRCSPKSGHDTVSWYQQALGQGPQFIFQYYEEEERQRGNFPDRFSGHQFPNYSSELNVNALLLGDSALYLCASSFGQGDNQPQHFGDGTRLSIL.

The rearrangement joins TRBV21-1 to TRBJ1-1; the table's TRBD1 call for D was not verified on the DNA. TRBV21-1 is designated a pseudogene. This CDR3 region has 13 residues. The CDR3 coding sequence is TGTGCCAGCAGCAATCCGACAGGGCCAAAAGCTTTCTTT. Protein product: CASSNPTGPKAFF.

In nucleotides, the CDR3 is TGTGCCAGCAGTTTACTAGCGGGAGTGGCCGGGGAGCTGTTTTTT. Encoded protein: CASSLLAGVAGELFF. The chain combines TRBV6-6 with TRBJ2-2; 11 bases align to TRBD2. Germline V gene lookup returns CDR1 MNHNY and CDR2 SVGAGI (reference sequence). Trimming removed 4 bases from V and 6 bases from J; junction bases left unmatched: 4. The CDR3 runs 15 residues.

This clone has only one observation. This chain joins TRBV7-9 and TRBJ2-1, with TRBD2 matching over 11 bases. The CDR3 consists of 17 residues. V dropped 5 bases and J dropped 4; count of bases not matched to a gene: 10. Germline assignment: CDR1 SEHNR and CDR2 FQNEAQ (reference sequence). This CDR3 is CASSLPSGTSGYNEQFF. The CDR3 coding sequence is TGTGCCAGCAGCCTCCCATCCGGGACTAGCGGATACAATGAGCAGTTCTTC.

The DNA of the CDR3 is TGTGCCAGCAGTTCCCGCCGACAGGGAGGGACTGAAGCTTTCTTT. Its protein product is CASSSRRQGGTEAFF. V is TRBV27 and J is TRBJ1-1; 7 bases match TRBD1. V shed 4 bases, J shed 5 bases, and the junction held 10 bases outside the gene matches. In germline, CDR1 is MNHEY, CDR2 SMNVEV (reference sequence). The CDR3 spans 15 residues.

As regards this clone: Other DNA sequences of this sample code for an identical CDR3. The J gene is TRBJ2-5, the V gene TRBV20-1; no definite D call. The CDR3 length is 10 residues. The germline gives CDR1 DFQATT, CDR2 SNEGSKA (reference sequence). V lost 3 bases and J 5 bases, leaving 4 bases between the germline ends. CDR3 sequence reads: CSARWETQYF. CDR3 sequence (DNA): TGCAGTGCTAGGTGGGAGACCCAGTACTTC.

The DNA for the CDR3 is TGTGCCACCAGCATAGGGGACAGGGCCCCCAGGACAGATACGCAGTATTTT. Translation gives CATSIGDRAPRTDTQYF. This sequence joins TRBV15 and TRBJ2-3, with 9 bases matching TRBD1. V lost 4 bases and J lost 3; bases outside the gene matches: 11. The CDR3 extends over 17 amino acids. The germline V gene encodes CDR1 LNHNV and CDR2 YYDKDF (reference sequence).

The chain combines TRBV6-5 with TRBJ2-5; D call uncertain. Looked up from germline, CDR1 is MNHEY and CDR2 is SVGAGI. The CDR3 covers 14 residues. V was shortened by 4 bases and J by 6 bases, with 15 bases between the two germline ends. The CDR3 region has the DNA TGTGCCAGCAGTTTTAGCACCGACGTGAAGACCCAGTACTTC. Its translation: CASSFSTDVKTQYF.

The CDR3 region has the DNA TGTGCCAGCAGCCCCCCCAACAGGCCCACAGATACGCAGTATTTT. Encoded protein: CASSPPNRPTDTQYF. The chain employs TRBV11-2 and TRBJ2-3, with D perhaps matching TRBD1 (5 bases). The length of the CDR3 is 15 residues. The ends were cut back, 5 bases at V and 2 bases at J, with 14 bases in the middle. In germline, CDR1 is SGHAT, CDR2 FQNNGV.